Following are 20 T cell receptor beta chains from one sample sequenced in a study of blood T cell repertoires in COVID-19. Here immunoSEQ multiplex PCR was the method, and the copy in TCRdb shows in-frame clones only, minus some. In the table there are nearly 200,000 clones, more than 70% of which are singletons. The sequencing sample was made of PBMCs or T cells enriched from blood (not recorded which). All receptors come from a woman under 30 who had recovered from COVID-19.

CDR3 DNA sequence: TGTGCCAGCAGTTTATCGGGGAATGGCTATGGCTACACCTTC. This encodes CASSLSGNGYGYTF. The chain joins TRBV28 to TRBJ1-2; D gene uncertain. The V and J ends lost 1 base and 4 bases respectively, with 10 bases between them. The germline gives CDR1 MDHEN, CDR2 SYDVKM. The CDR3 length is 14 residues.

The chain joins TRBV5-1 to TRBJ1-1, with 7 bases lining up with TRBD1. The germline CDR1 and CDR2 sequences are SGHRS and YFSETQ. The CDR3 is 15 residues long. V lost 4 bases, J lost 2 bases, and 8 bases stayed unmatched. The CDR3 reads CASSASRTGNTEAFF. The CDR3 DNA reads TGCGCCAGCAGCGCCAGTCGGACAGGTAACACTGAAGCTTTCTTT.

This chain links TRBV6-1 with TRBJ2-7; 8 bases map to TRBD1. Germline assignment: CDR1 MNHNS and CDR2 SASEGT. Losses at the gene ends were 3 bases for V and 0 bases for J; bases not matched to a gene: 7. CDR3 length: 16 residues. The CDR3 protein is CASSDLGQESSYEQYF. Written as DNA, the CDR3 is TGTGCCAGCAGTGACTTGGGACAGGAAAGCTCCTACGAGCAGTACTTC.

This clone was observed a few times. The V call is TRBV5-6, the J call TRBJ1-2; 8 bases match TRBD1. The J segment lost 3 bases and the V segment lost 0 bases, leaving 10 bases of the junction unmatched. CDR1 and CDR2 (germline): SGHDT, YYEEEE. The CDR3 is made up of 17 amino acids. The chain's CDR3 is CASSLGAGGEAYYGYTF. CDR3 in DNA: TGTGCCAGCAGCTTGGGGGCAGGGGGCGAAGCATACTATGGCTACACCTTC.

This chain connects TRBV2 to TRBJ2-3; the D gene is possibly TRBD2 (5 bases). The V and J ends lost 7 bases and 6 bases respectively, with 20 bases between them. The CDR3 contains 15 residues. The V gene's germline CDR1 is SNHLY and CDR2 FYNNEI. The CDR3 spells CASTGVLSRSDTQYF. As DNA, the CDR3 is TGTGCCAGCACCGGGGTCTTATCCCGTTCGGATACGCAGTATTTT. Supplemented by reference TRBV2 and TRBJ2-3, the full variable domain reads EPEVTQTPSHQVTQMGQEVILRCVPISNHLYFYWYRQILGQKVEFLVSFYNNEISEKSEIFDDQFSVERPDGSNFTLKIRSTKLEDSAMYFCASTGVLSRSDTQYFGPGTRLTVL.

V is TRBV3-1 (or the pseudogene TRBV3-2) and J is TRBJ2-7, with D tentatively TRBD2 (6 bases). V dropped 3 bases and J dropped 5 bases, with 14 bases sitting between them. The CDR3 extends over 14 amino acids. Germline CDR1 and CDR2: LGHDT and YNNKEL (reference sequence). As DNA, the CDR3 is TGTGCCAGCAGCCAGCTTGGCCTAGCGCACGAGCAGTACTTC. This translates into CASSQLGLAHEQYF.

This chain connects TRBV24-1 to TRBJ2-5, with 8 positions matching TRBD2. The CDR3 consists of 13 residues. Germline CDR1 and CDR2: KGHDR and SFDVKD. The ends lost 4 bases at V and 3 bases at J; junction bases unmatched: 0. CDR3 sequence: CATSDGGEETQYF. The CDR3 nucleotides read TGTGCCACCAGTGACGGGGGGGAAGAGACCCAGTACTTC.

This clone was found once. J is TRBJ1-1 and V is TRBV27, with 7 bases fitting TRBD1. V lost 5 bases to trimming and J lost 8 bases; unmatched junction nucleotides: 11. This CDR3 has 14 residues. Germline CDR1 reads MNHEY; CDR2 reads SMNVEV (reference sequence). The CDR3 DNA is TGTGCCAGCAGTACAGACAGGGAATGGGCCGAAGCTTTCTTT. Translated: CASSTDREWAEAFF.

The chain uses TRBV5-1 and TRBJ2-3; perhaps TRBD1 as D (6 bases). The CDR3 runs 16 residues. Looked up from germline, CDR1 is SGHRS and CDR2 is YFSETQ. V lost 0 bases, J lost 0 bases, and 11 bases lay in between. The DNA for the CDR3 is TGCGCCAGCAGCTTGGTCACAGGGCTTAGCACAGATACGCAGTATTTT. It encodes CASSLVTGLSTDTQYF.

The rearrangement joins TRBV19 to TRBJ1-5; 9 nucleotides match TRBD1. The CDR3 contains 14 residues. The germline gives CDR1 LNHDA, CDR2 SQIVND (reference sequence). V gave up 5 bases and J gave up 6 bases; unmatched junction bases: 5. Here the CDR3 reads CASSEQGAGQPQHF. CDR3 nucleotide sequence: TGTGCCAGTAGTGAACAGGGGGCTGGTCAGCCCCAGCATTTT.

This chain connects TRBV7-2 to TRBJ1-6; a weak D match, TRBD1 (5 bases). CDR1 and CDR2 (germline): SGHTA, FQGNSA. V was cut by 2 bases and J by 10 bases, with 24 bases left in between. The CDR3 length is 18 residues. The CDR3 protein is CASSLLGWGRVVYSPLHF. The CDR3 DNA sequence: TGTGCCAGCAGCTTATTGGGTTGGGGCAGGGTAGTTTACTCACCCCTCCACTTT.

The J gene is TRBJ2-1, the V gene TRBV30; 10 positions agree with TRBD1. CDR1 GTSNPN and CDR2 SVGIG come from the germline V gene (reference sequence). The V segment lost 2 bases and the J segment 4 bases; nucleotides outside the gene matches: 5. The CDR3 has 15 amino acids. CDR3: CAWSTGQGRYNEQFF. DNA for the CDR3: TGTGCCTGGAGTACGGGACAGGGGAGGTACAATGAGCAGTTCTTC.

The chain links TRBV24-1 to TRBJ2-3; 8 bases agree with TRBD1. Trimming took 7 bases from V and 4 from J; bases not matched to a gene: 12. This CDR3 is built from 16 residues. The germline V gene has CDR1 KGHDR and CDR2 SFDVKD. Here the CDR3 reads CATRERLPGGADTQYF. In DNA form, the CDR3 reads TGTGCCACCAGGGAACGTCTTCCAGGGGGCGCAGATACGCAGTATTTT.

CDR3 protein: CASSQGAGAYEQYF. CDR3 nucleotide sequence: TGTGCCAGTTCCCAGGGGGCAGGGGCCTACGAGCAGTACTTC. The V and J genes are TRBV19 and TRBJ2-7, with TRBD1 matching 8 bases. Trimming took 8 bases from V and 2 from J; bases not matched to a gene: 8. The CDR3 is made up of 14 amino acids. The germline gives CDR1 LNHDA, CDR2 SQIVND (reference sequence).

The chain carries TRBV28 and TRBJ1-2, with unresolved D. Germline V lookup: CDR1 MDHEN, CDR2 SYDVKM. This CDR3 is 13 amino acids long. The V and J ends lost 3 bases and 3 bases respectively, with 8 bases between them. The CDR3 DNA is TGTGCCAGCAGTTTCGTAACAGACTATGGCTACACCTTC. Translating gives CASSFVTDYGYTF.

In its sample, this clone was seen many times. J is TRBJ2-7 and V is TRBV30; 8 bases line up with TRBD2. In germline, CDR1 is GTSNPN, CDR2 SVGIG (reference sequence). V was pared by 2 bases and J by 1 base, with 4 bases of the junction left unmatched. The CDR3 totals 14 residues. The DNA of the CDR3 is TGTGCCTGGAGTAACGGGGGGGCTTCCTACGAGCAGTACTTC. Residues: CAWSNGGASYEQYF.

This chain joins TRBV5-1 and TRBJ1-2, with 8 bases identical to TRBD1. The CDR3 length is 15 residues. The V gene's germline CDR1 is SGHRS and CDR2 YFSETQ. V trimming: 3 bases; J trimming: 8 bases; junction bases outside the gene matches: 12. The CDR3, as DNA: TGCGCCAGCAGCTCGCAGGGGCAGGGGGCTGTAGGCTACACCTTC. The encoded protein is CASSSQGQGAVGYTF.

The chain has TRBV12-3 or TRBV12-4 and TRBJ2-5, with D unresolved. The CDR3 consists of 12 residues. Trimming left V 4 bases short and J 1 base short, with 4 bases between. The CDR3: CASSWAQETQYF. The CDR3 DNA follows: TGTGCCAGCAGTTGGGCCCAAGAGACCCAGTACTTC.

In this sample, this clone turned up once. The rearrangement links TRBV6-5 to TRBJ2-7; D not resolved. The V and J ends lost 6 bases and 2 bases respectively, with 11 bases between them. The CDR3 extends over 13 amino acids. The germline CDR1 and CDR2 sequences are MNHEY and SVGAGI. CDR3 nucleotides: TGTGCCAGCAGGTTGGGCTTGACCTACGAGCAGTACTTC. Protein sequence: CASRLGLTYEQYF.

V gene TRBV11-2 combines with J gene TRBJ1-1, with D possibly TRBD1 on 5 matching bases. Germline-derived CDR1 and CDR2 are SGHAT and FQNNGV. The CDR3 extends over 15 amino acids. V was clipped by 0 bases and J by 0 bases, with 8 bases between them. The CDR3 is CASSLEIQVNTEAFF. The CDR3, as DNA: TGTGCCAGCAGCTTAGAAATACAGGTGAACACTGAAGCTTTCTTT.